This TCR beta chain was found in a study of blood T cell repertoires in COVID-19. The germline V and J ends were trimmed by 5 bases and 8 bases, with 12 bases remaining between them. Germline-derived CDR1 and CDR2 are LNHDA and SQIVND (reference sequence). This CDR3 spans 12 amino acids. The assay was immunoSEQ multiplex PCR, and TCRdb's table has in-frame clones only and misses some. The data show under 150,000 clones, approximately 81% seen once. Sequencing used peripheral blood. This TCR derives from a man between 60 and 75 years old with acute or convalescent COVID-19. The chain links TRBV19 to TRBJ1-2; no definite D call. In nucleotides, the CDR3 is TGTGCCAGTAGTGCGTGGGCCATGGGCTACACCTTC. Translation: CASSAWAMGYTF. Full variable domain (missing parts from reference TRBV19 and TRBJ1-2): DGGITQSPKYLFRKEGQNVTLSCEQNLNHDAMYWYRQDPGQGLRLIYYSQIVNDFQKGDIAEGYSVSREKKESFPLTVTSAQKNPTAFYLCASSAWAMGYTFGSGTRLTVV.